Described below is a single T cell receptor (beta chain) sequence and its context. This receptor's antigen is unknown. Within one base of it there is no much larger clone, and no base qualities were kept. According to the study, the label for this sample's time point signals: about 28 days (+/-7) after the second vaccine dose. AZD1222 recipients whose second dose came at about 4 weeks and those whose second dose came at about 12 weeks were combined into one group, since spike-specific TCR depth and breadth did not differ between the two schedules. Vaccinee samples were obtained from the UK trials COV001 and COV002, which included a single-blind randomized controlled phase 2/3 trial of AZD1222 (ChAdOx1 nCoV-19) in healthy adults. For TCRbeta chain sequencing, PBMC samples were collected from trial participants at day 0 and at day 28 after the second dose. The sample is drawn from a study of T cell responses to AZD1222 COVID-19 vaccine (dated by TCRdb to about 2021). About the investigation overall: A total of 233 trial participants underwent TCR sequencing, of whom 207 had received two doses of AZD1222 and around 26 had received two doses of the MenACWY control vaccine. Enrollment into the trials was organized by age into subgroups of 18-55, 56-69 and 70-plus years, and those subgroups contained approximately 150, 30 and 60 TCR-sequenced participants, respectively.

The investigation overall reported the following: After two AZD1222 doses, both the breadth and the depth of spike-specific TCRs were significantly higher than at day 0 and than in MenACWY recipients. Reportedly, close to half of the unique spike-specific TCRs recognized epitopes lying outside the regions that are mutated in the B.1.351 and B.1.1.7 variants. Participants were mostly white British, with more females than males. The authors suggested clonal diversity may have been underestimated. Conclusions about previously exposed vaccinees are limited because only a handful of AZD1222 recipients were SARS-CoV-2 seropositive at baseline. Because no day 14 peak-response samples were available, the repertoires could be characterized only after the peak T cell response. The whole spike protein was spanned by vaccine-associated CD4 TCRs, and dominant responses were seen in regions 160-218 and 743-854. In the small 56-69-year group, the increase in depth fell short of significance, most likely because of low power.

The CDR3 regions of human TCRbeta chains were analyzed by immunosequencing. The original methods were these. Repertoire TCRs were checked for matches against a reference library of SARS-CoV-2-specific TCRs that had been generated using the MIRA antigen-specificity platform. Breadth meant the fraction of unique TCRs that were SARS-CoV-2-associated, whereas depth meant the fraction of total T cells that were SARS-CoV-2-associated. Using the MIRA data, every spike-specific TCR was mapped to the spike region that the TCR reacted to and assigned to either a CD4 or a CD8 class. Log10-transformed breadth and depth values were compared by one-way ANOVA with Sidak's multiple comparisons tests. Sourced from immuneACCESS, this table was stored by TCRdb with only in-frame sequences that have V and J called. A share of the clones is absent; for the studies checked, an unresolved V gene accounts for under half, and the remainder has no known explanation. That table furnishes V, J and clone size, whereas the DNA furnished D and trimming. The sample table contains about 180,000 clones; only one count was recorded for about nine tenths of them. In total, the top ten clones hold less than 2.5% of the sample.

The germline ends are 14 bases apart after V is trimmed by 3 bases and J by 3 bases. The CDR3 starts with the cysteine, ends with the phenylalanine, and has 15 residues. Solely the CDR3 DNA is kept, with 45 bases framed from the first base. Taken from the germline V gene (reference sequence), the CDR1 and CDR2 loops are LNHDA and SQIVND. The sequence was collected from an adult who received the AZD1222 COVID-19 vaccine. This chain is built from TRBV19 and TRBJ1-2; no confident D gene assignment can be made. The sample was peripheral blood, taken 28 days after the second AZD1222 dose. CDR3 sequence: CASSIGGNVDYGYTF. The base sequence is TGTGCCAGTAGTATCGGAGGGAACGTCGACTATGGCTACACCTTC.